The clone carrying this T cell receptor (beta chain) has only a few counts. What it recognizes is unknown. The source of the sample is a study of CD8 T cells in ankylosing spondylitis. Findings and limits, study-wide: Earlier work had already found some motif variants in reactive arthritis synovial fluid and blood. Matched synovial fluid from ankylosing spondylitis patients was reported to be enriched for disease-linked clones. About 8 highly homologous variants made up a TCR beta motif, and this motif appeared characteristic of ankylosing spondylitis blood.

Each CDR3 protein is one row after TCRdb ran MiXCR on the 5' RACE reads. The data hold around 430,000 distinct CDR3 sequences, with roughly 17% observed a single time. Germline assignment: CDR1 SGHRS and CDR2 YFSETQ. This CDR3 has 17 residues. Between the trimmed V and J ends, which lost 0 bases and 4 bases, there was a span of 16 bases. This TCR was sampled from a male donor with ankylosing spondylitis. The sample consisted of blood, either unsorted or a sorted T cell fraction (not recorded which). V usage is TRBV5-1 and J usage is TRBJ2-2, with D possibly matching TRBD2 (7 bases). CDR3 sequence (DNA): TGCGCCAGCAGCTTGGAGGGGGGGCCGGTCGGCACCGGGGAGCTGTTTTTT. Protein product: CASSLEGGPVGTGELFF.